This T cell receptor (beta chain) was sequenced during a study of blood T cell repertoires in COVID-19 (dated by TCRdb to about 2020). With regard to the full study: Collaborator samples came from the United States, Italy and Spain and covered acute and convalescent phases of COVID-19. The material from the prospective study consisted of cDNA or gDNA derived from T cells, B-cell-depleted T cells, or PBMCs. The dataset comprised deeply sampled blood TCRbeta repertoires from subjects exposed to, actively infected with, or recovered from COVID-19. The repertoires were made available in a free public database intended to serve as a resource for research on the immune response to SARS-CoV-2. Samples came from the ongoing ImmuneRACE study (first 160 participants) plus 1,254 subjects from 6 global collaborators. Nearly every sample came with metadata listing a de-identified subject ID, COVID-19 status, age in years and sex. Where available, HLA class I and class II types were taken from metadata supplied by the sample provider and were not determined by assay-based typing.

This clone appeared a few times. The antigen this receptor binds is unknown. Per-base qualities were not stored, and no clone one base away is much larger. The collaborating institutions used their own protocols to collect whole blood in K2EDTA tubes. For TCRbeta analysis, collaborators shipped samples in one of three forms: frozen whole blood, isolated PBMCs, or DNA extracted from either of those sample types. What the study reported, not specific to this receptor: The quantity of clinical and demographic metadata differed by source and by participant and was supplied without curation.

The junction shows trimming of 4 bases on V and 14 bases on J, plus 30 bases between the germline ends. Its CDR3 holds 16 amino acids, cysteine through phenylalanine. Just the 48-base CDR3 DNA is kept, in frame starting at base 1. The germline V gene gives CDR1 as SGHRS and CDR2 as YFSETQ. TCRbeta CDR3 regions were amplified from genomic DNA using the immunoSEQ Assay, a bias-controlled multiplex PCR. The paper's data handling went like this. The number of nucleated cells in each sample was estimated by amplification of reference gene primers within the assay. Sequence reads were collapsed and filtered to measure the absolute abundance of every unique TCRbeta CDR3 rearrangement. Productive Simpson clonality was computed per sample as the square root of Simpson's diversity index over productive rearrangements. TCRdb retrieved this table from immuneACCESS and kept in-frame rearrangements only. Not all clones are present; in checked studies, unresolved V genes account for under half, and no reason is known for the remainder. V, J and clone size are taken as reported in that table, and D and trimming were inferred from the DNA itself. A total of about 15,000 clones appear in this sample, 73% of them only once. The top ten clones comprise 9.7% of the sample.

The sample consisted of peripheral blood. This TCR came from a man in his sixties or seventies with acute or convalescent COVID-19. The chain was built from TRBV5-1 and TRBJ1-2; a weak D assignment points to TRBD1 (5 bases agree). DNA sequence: TGCGCCAGCAGCAACCACCCCCCCCCGGCGGGGCTTGATCGGACCTTC. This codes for CASSNHPPPAGLDRTF.